This TCR beta chain was sequenced in a study of OX40 agonist ivuxolimab in advanced cancers. Overall study: In three patients, partial responses were observed, one with hepatocellular carcinoma and two with cutaneous melanoma. Broader study findings: Clones of CD4+ and CD8+ blood T cells grew by week 6 at doses of 0.1 to 3.0 mg/kg.

As for this clone: What it binds is unknown.

Looked up from germline, CDR1 is ENHRY and CDR2 is SYGVKD. CDR3 length: 13 amino acids. Deletions cut 0 bases from V and 7 bases from J, with 9 bases between. TCRdb's copy holds only in-frame clones and misses some; the assay was immunoSEQ multiplex PCR. The sample has about 130,000 clones; less than 95% are singletons. The source material was CD4+ or CD8+ T cells sorted from blood, sampled in a trial of the OX40 agonist ivuxolimab. V usage is TRBV10-3 and J usage is TRBJ2-5, with D perhaps matching TRBD2 (6 bases). The clonotype originates from an adult with an advanced solid tumor such as melanoma, head and neck, liver or kidney cancer. The CDR3 coding sequence is TGTGCCATCAGTGAGTCGAGTAGCGGGACCCAGTACTTC. It codes for CAISESSSGTQYF.